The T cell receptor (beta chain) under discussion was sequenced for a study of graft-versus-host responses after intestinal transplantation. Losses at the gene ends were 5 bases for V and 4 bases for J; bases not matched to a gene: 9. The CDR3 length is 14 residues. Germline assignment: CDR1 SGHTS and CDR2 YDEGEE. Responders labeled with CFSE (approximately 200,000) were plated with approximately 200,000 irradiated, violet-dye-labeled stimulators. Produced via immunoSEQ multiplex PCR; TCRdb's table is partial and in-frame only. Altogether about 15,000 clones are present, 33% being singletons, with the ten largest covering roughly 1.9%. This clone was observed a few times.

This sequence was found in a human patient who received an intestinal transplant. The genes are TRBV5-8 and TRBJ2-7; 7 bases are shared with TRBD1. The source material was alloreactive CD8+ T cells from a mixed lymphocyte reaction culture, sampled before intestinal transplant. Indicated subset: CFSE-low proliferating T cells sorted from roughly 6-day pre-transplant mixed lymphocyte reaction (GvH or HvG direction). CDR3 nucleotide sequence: TGTGCCAGCAGTCAAACAGGGGTCCGGTACGAGCAGTACTTC. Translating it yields CASSQTGVRYEQYF. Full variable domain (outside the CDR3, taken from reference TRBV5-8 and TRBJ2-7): EAGVTQSPTHLIKTRGQQATLRCSPISGHTSVYWYQQALGLGLQFLLWYDEGEERNRGNFPPRFSGRQFPNYSSELNVNALELEDSALYLCASSQTGVRYEQYFGPGTRLTVT.